At least ten counts were recorded for the clone carrying this TCR beta chain. What it binds is not known. The data originate from a study of Graves' ophthalmopathy and Graves' hyperthyroidism. Investigators amplified TCR beta CDR3 regions from RNA transcripts. Second-round multiplex PCR followed a first-round RT-PCR using HTBI primers. From the multiplex PCR reads, TCRdb called clonotypes with MiXCR, one entry per CDR3 protein. The profile shows around 600,000 distinct CDR3 sequences, over 40% of them singletons. General observations from the study: Blood samples also showed most expanded thyroid clonotypes exceeding 0.001 frequency.

The sample comprised peripheral blood. The sequence was obtained from an adult man with Graves' ophthalmopathy.

CDR3 bases: TGTGCCAGCAGCCCAGGAGGGCCTGTCTACGAGCAGTACTTC. Amino acid sequence: CASSPGGPVYEQYF. The rearrangement uses TRBV7-2 and TRBJ2-7, with a tentative D call TRBD2 (6 bases). This CDR3 is 14 amino acids long. Trimming took 5 bases from V and 3 from J, leaving 14 bases between them. From germline, CDR1 is SGHTA and CDR2 FQGNSA. Complete variable domain (other parts from reference TRBV7-2 and TRBJ2-7): GAGVSQSPSNKVTEKGKDVELRCDPISGHTALYWYRQSLGQGLEFLIYFQGNSAPDKSGLPSDRFSAERTGGSVSTLTIQRTQQEDSAVYLCASSPGGPVYEQYFGPGTRLTVT.